This entry lists 13 T cell receptor beta chains sequenced from one sample in a study of blood T cell repertoires in COVID-19. The repertoire was sequenced with immunoSEQ multiplex PCR; TCRdb's copy has only in-frame clones and lacks some. Found here are about 150,000 clones, around 91% of them singletons; the top ten hold 3%. The specimen sequenced was peripheral blood. These receptors came from an older woman with active COVID-19.

The CDR3 spells CSVEDKLGSTGLNYGYTF. The CDR3 DNA reads TGCAGCGTTGAAGACAAACTGGGTTCGACAGGGCTGAACTATGGCTACACCTTC. The rearrangement links TRBV29-1 to TRBJ1-2; 7 positions match TRBD1. The junction had 15 bases not matched to a gene; V was cut back by 0 bases and J by 2 bases. The CDR3 runs to 18 residues. CDR1 and CDR2 from the germline V gene are SQVTM and ANQGSEA.

The chain combines TRBV29-1 with TRBJ2-5, with 9 bases lining up with TRBD1. Trimming took 4 bases from V and 8 from J; bases not matched to a gene: 8. The CDR3 length is 13 residues. Germline loops: CDR1 SQVTM, CDR2 ANQGSEA. Here the CDR3 DNA reads TGCAGCGTTGGAGGGACAGGGTTACTAACCCAGTACTTC. It encodes CSVGGTGLLTQYF.

The genes are TRBV6-2 or TRBV6-3 and TRBJ1-5; maybe TRBD1 (5 bases). Germline lookup yields CDR1 MNHEY and CDR2 SVGEGT. The CDR3 runs to 17 residues. The ends were cut back, 4 bases at V and 0 bases at J, with 16 bases in the middle. This CDR3 is CASSSRKGAGSNQPQHF. The CDR3 nucleotides read TGTGCCAGCAGTTCCCGAAAAGGGGCCGGTAGCAATCAGCCCCAGCATTTT.

J is TRBJ2-5 and V is TRBV14; the D gene is possibly TRBD2 (6 bases). CDR3 length: 15 amino acids. Germline V gene lookup returns CDR1 SGHDN and CDR2 FVKESK. Trimming shortened V by 4 bases and J by 3 bases, and 15 bases separated the two germline ends. CDR3 bases: TGTGCCAGCAGCCGGTGGGAATGGGGGGAAGAGACCCAGTACTTC. As protein: CASSRWEWGEETQYF.

The chain couples TRBV9 to TRBJ2-6, with a tentative D call TRBD2 (6 bases). The CDR3 consists of 18 residues. The V gene's germline CDR1 is SGDLS and CDR2 YYNGEE. V dropped 0 bases and J dropped 0 bases, with 13 bases sitting between them. CDR3 nucleotide sequence: TGTGCCAGCAGCGTAGATCAGGGACTCCTCTCTGGGGCCAACGTCCTGACTTTC. Residues: CASSVDQGLLSGANVLTF.

The V gene is TRBV6-5, the J gene TRBJ1-2; TRBD1 might be the D (5 bases). The CDR3 has 13 residues. In germline, CDR1 is MNHEY, CDR2 SVGAGI. Deletions cut 2 bases from V and 4 bases from J, with 8 bases between. The DNA for the CDR3 is TGTGCCAGCAGTTACAGGGGAGGCTATGGCTACACCTTC. Translated: CASSYRGGYGYTF.

V and J are TRBV18 and TRBJ1-1; TRBD1 aligns across 9 bases. J lost 6 bases, V lost 4 bases, and 6 bases had no gene match. Germline V gene sequence: CDR1 KGHSH, CDR2 LQKENI. The CDR3 extends over 14 amino acids. The DNA of the CDR3 is TGTGCCAGCTCACAACAGGGGGCGCAGGCTGAAGCTTTCTTT. Its translation: CASSQQGAQAEAFF.

V usage is TRBV6-2 or TRBV6-3 and J usage is TRBJ2-7, with 7 bases aligning to TRBD2. The germline V gene has CDR1 MNHEY and CDR2 SVGEGT. Unmatched junction bases numbered 11, after V lost 5 bases and J lost 4 bases. The CDR3 extends over 15 amino acids. CDR3 nucleotide sequence: TGTGCCAGCAGTCCGGCGGGCGGGAGTAGGTACGAGCAGTACTTC. It yields the protein CASSPAGGSRYEQYF.

Regarding this clone: Different DNA sequences within this sample yield the same CDR3. The V and J genes are TRBV7-2 and TRBJ2-5, with 7 bases identical to TRBD2. The trim removed 0 bases at V and 5 bases at J, leaving 3 bases unmatched. Per germline, CDR1 SGHTA and CDR2 FQGNSA. CDR3 length: 14 residues. CDR3 protein: CASSLAGGRETQYF. CDR3 DNA sequence: TGTGCCAGCAGCTTAGCGGGAGGGCGGGAGACCCAGTACTTC.

The count of this clone is one. As the CDR3 is not closed by the conserved phenylalanine or tryptophan, this likely results from a read error. Because the CDR3's place on the DNA is in doubt, the DNA is left out and the CDR3 is given as listed by TCRdb. This chain joins TRBV6-2 or TRBV6-3 and TRBJ2-3; no DNA check was done on the table's D call, TRBD2. Per germline, CDR1 MNHEY and CDR2 SVGEGT. The CDR3 sequence runs 10 residues, both termini included. CDR3 protein: CASSFIASLR.

This chain joins TRBV7-3 and TRBJ1-6; TRBD1 is a possible D gene (6 bases). Trimming took off 2 bases at V and 6 bases at J, with 8 bases between the two ends. CDR1 SGHTA and CDR2 FQGTGA come from the germline V gene. CDR3 length equals 14 residues. The CDR3 sequence: CASSLLDSNSPLHF. CDR3 nucleotide sequence: TGTGCCAGCAGCTTATTGGACAGTAATTCACCCCTCCACTTT. The entire variable domain, with the rest obtained from reference TRBV7-3 and TRBJ1-6, is as follows: GAGVSQTPSNKVTEKGKYVELRCDPISGHTALYWYRQSLGQGPEFLIYFQGTGAADDSGLPNDRFFAVRPEGSVSTLKIQRTERGDSAVYLCASSLLDSNSPLHFGNGTRLTVT.

The gene calls are TRBV9 and TRBJ2-2, with 8 nucleotides matching TRBD2. V shed 1 base and J 5 bases; nucleotides not matched to a gene: 7. This CDR3 contains 16 residues. Germline CDR1 and CDR2: SGDLS and YYNGEE. The CDR3, as DNA: TGTGCCAGCAGCGTAACGGGGGGGACTGTGACCGGGGAGCTGTTTTTT. Its protein is CASSVTGGTVTGELFF.

The chain employs TRBV28 and TRBJ1-2; D is possibly TRBD1 (5 bases). The germline gives CDR1 MDHEN, CDR2 SYDVKM. This CDR3 contains 15 residues. V was pared by 4 bases and J by 0 bases, with 12 bases between. The CDR3 region has the DNA TGTGCCAGCAGTTCTTGGGGCACAGCTAACTATGGCTACACCTTC. Translating gives CASSSWGTANYGYTF.